This T cell receptor beta chain was identified during a study of blood T cell repertoires in COVID-19. Study-wide background: Samples taken during acute and convalescent COVID-19 were collected in the United States, Italy and Spain.

The germline V and J ends were trimmed by 0 bases and 7 bases, with 13 bases remaining between them. The CDR3 is 15 amino acids. Germline lookup yields CDR1 MGHRA and CDR2 YSYEKL. In the authors' workflow: Reference gene primers were amplified, and this amplification served to estimate nucleated cell counts. Here immunoSEQ multiplex PCR was the method, and the copy in TCRdb shows in-frame clones only, minus some. V, J and clone size reflect that table, while D and trimming were determined from the DNA. The sample lists around 230,000 clones, roughly 83% occurring once. The receptor was derived from a woman in her 70s with active or convalescent COVID-19. V gene TRBV4-1 combines with J gene TRBJ2-1; weak D call: TRBD2 (5 bases). The sequencing sample was made of peripheral blood. This chain's CDR3 is CASSQEVGVWNEQFF. CDR3 bases: TGCGCCAGCAGCCAAGAGGTCGGGGTTTGGAATGAGCAGTTCTTC.